Each of the 15 T cell receptor beta chains below was sequenced from the same sample in a study of radiation and T cells in renal cell carcinoma. Profiled with immunoSEQ multiplex PCR; TCRdb holds only in-frame clones, not every one. This table holds 150,000 or so clones, 88% found once. Time point meaning: baseline pretreatment blood. As to treatment: 15 Gy SBRT to primary tumor, nephrectomy 4 weeks later. The sample was blood, taken from a patient whose treatment included radiotherapy and nephrectomy. These receptors were collected from a woman in her sixties or seventies with renal cell carcinoma.

This clone was picked up a small number of times. The gene calls are TRBV6-1 and TRBJ1-1; no firm D call. The germline gives CDR1 MNHNS, CDR2 SASEGT. CDR3 length: 14 amino acids. V was shortened by 1 base and J by 4 bases, with 10 bases between the two germline ends. CDR3 DNA sequence: TGTGCCAGCAGTGAAGTGGCATTGATCACTGAAGCTTTCTTT. Translating it yields CASSEVALITEAFF.

This chain uses TRBV7-9 with TRBJ1-1; D gene uncertain. Trimming removed 8 bases at V and 0 bases at J, with 13 bases between. Looked up from germline, CDR1 is SEHNR and CDR2 is FQNEAQ (reference sequence). The CDR3 totals 14 residues. This CDR3 is CASPPRRVNTEAFF. The CDR3 bases are TGTGCCAGCCCCCCACGGCGGGTGAACACTGAAGCTTTCTTT.

The CDR3 nucleotides are TGTGCCAGCAGTCCCAGGACAGGGCAGGAGACCCAGTACTTC. Protein sequence: CASSPRTGQETQYF. V usage is TRBV2 and J usage is TRBJ2-5; 8 bases line up with TRBD1. The germline V gene has CDR1 SNHLY and CDR2 FYNNEI. CDR3 size: 14 residues. J gave up 5 bases and V 5 bases, and 7 bases lay outside the gene matches. The variable domain in full, completed from reference TRBV2 and TRBJ2-5, reads EPEVTQTPSHQVTQMGQEVILRCVPISNHLYFYWYRQILGQKVEFLVSFYNNEISEKSEIFDDQFSVERPDGSNFTLKIRSTKLEDSAMYFCASSPRTGQETQYFGPGTRLLVL.

This clone was seen once. The gene calls are TRBV5-4 and TRBJ1-1; TRBD1 matches 9 bases. There are 15 residues in the CDR3. Germline V lookup: CDR1 SGHNT, CDR2 YYREEE (reference sequence). The trim removed 2 bases at V and 6 bases at J, leaving 8 bases unmatched. DNA of the CDR3: TGTGCCAGCAGCTTCCACAGGGGGCGTGAAGCTGAAGCTTTCTTT. The encoded protein is CASSFHRGREAEAFF.

The V gene is TRBV6-5, the J gene TRBJ2-5; no definite D call. The germline gives CDR1 MNHEY, CDR2 SVGAGI. Trimming removed 7 bases at V and 7 bases at J, with 10 bases between. The CDR3 runs 11 residues. CDR3 sequence (DNA): TGTGCCAGCAAGGGCCCATGGACCCAGTACTTC. It encodes CASKGPWTQYF.

The chain is built from TRBV21-1 and TRBJ1-2. TRBV21-1 is a pseudogene. The CDR3 sequence is 13 residues long. CDR3 sequence reads: CASSDVINYGYTF. CDR3 coding DNA: TGTGCCAGCAGCGATGTGATAAACTATGGCTACACCTTC.

V usage is TRBV18 and J usage is TRBJ2-5, with a weak D call TRBD2 (6 bases). CDR1 KGHSH and CDR2 LQKENI come from the germline V gene. The CDR3 has 13 residues. The V end was cut by 5 bases, the J end by 3 bases, with 10 bases between. CDR3 DNA sequence: TGTGCCAGCTCATACGGGGGAAAAGAGACCCAGTACTTC. Translation: CASSYGGKETQYF.

The gene calls are TRBV28 and TRBJ1-2; weak D call: TRBD1 (5 bases). The CDR3 consists of 13 residues. With 1 base removed from V and 8 bases from J, the gap between germline ends came to 11 bases. The germline V gene encodes CDR1 MDHEN and CDR2 SYDVKM. CDR3 loop: CASSLSGLGGYTF. CDR3 coding DNA: TGTGCCAGCAGTTTATCAGGGTTGGGAGGCTACACCTTC.

The chain couples TRBV7-9 to TRBJ1-6; 9 bases are a match to TRBD1. Germline CDR1 is SEHNR and CDR2 is FQNEAQ (reference sequence). This CDR3 comprises 15 residues. The V gene end was trimmed by 5 bases and the J gene end by 9 bases; junction bases not matched to a gene: 8. The CDR3 region has the DNA TGTGCCAGCAGCCCGACGGGACAGGGTTTTTCACCCCTCCACTTT. Protein product: CASSPTGQGFSPLHF.

This clone was detected only once. The chain employs TRBV5-8 and TRBJ2-3, with 15 bases matching TRBD2. V lost 0 bases, J lost 3 bases, and 2 bases stayed unmatched. The CDR3 is 17 amino acids. CDR1 and CDR2 (germline): SGHTS, YDEGEE. The CDR3 DNA reads as TGTGCCAGCAGCTTGGGGACTAGCGGGGGGGGTACAGATACGCAGTATTTT. Encoded protein: CASSLGTSGGGTDTQYF.

This clone has just one count. The V call is TRBV7-2, the J call TRBJ2-1; no firm D call. In germline, CDR1 is SGHTA, CDR2 FQGNSA. The germline V and J ends were trimmed by 5 bases and 9 bases, with 11 bases remaining between them. The CDR3 covers 12 residues. In DNA, the CDR3 is TGTGCCAGCAGCGCCCAGTGGGGTGAGCAGTTCTTC. Its translation is CASSAQWGEQFF.

The sample holds one count of this clone. This chain uses TRBV2 with TRBJ2-3; TRBD2 agrees at 8 bases. Germline V gene data show CDR1 as SNHLY and CDR2 as FYNNEI. This CDR3 is 15 amino acids long. The V gene end was trimmed by 7 bases and the J gene end by 3 bases; junction bases not matched to a gene: 9. The CDR3 loop is CASMGRGAWTDTQYF. In DNA, the CDR3 is TGTGCCAGCATGGGGCGGGGGGCGTGGACAGATACGCAGTATTTT.

The chain couples TRBV7-6 to TRBJ2-2; the match to TRBD2 covers 7 bases. Unmatched junction bases numbered 16, after V lost 5 bases and J lost 1 base. Germline CDR1 reads SGHVS; CDR2 reads FNYEAQ. CDR3 length: 19 amino acids. This CDR3 reads CASSHRLRGRAGNTGELFF. As DNA, the CDR3 is TGTGCCAGCAGCCACCGACTCCGGGGGAGGGCGGGGAACACCGGGGAGCTGTTTTTT.

The rearrangement joins TRBV19 to TRBJ2-5; 7 bases align to TRBD1. The length of the CDR3 is 13 residues. V trimming: 3 bases; J trimming: 3 bases; junction bases outside the gene matches: 1. CDR1 is LNHDA, CDR2 SQIVND, per germline (reference sequence). CDR3 DNA sequence: TGTGCCAGTAGTATGGGACAGAAAGAGACCCAGTACTTC. Translating gives CASSMGQKETQYF.

The chain employs TRBV4-2 and TRBJ1-3; D ambiguous. Germline V lookup: CDR1 LGHNA, CDR2 YNFKEQ. V lost 0 bases to trimming and J lost 4 bases, with 13 bases between them. This CDR3 is built from 16 residues. CDR3 nucleotide sequence: TGTGCCAGCAGCCAAGACCCGGGGTCCGGAGGAAACACCATATATTTT. It encodes CASSQDPGSGGNTIYF.